Listed below are T cell receptor delta chains from one sample, sequenced in a study of gamma-delta T cells after stem cell transplantation. TCRdb re-called the RT-PCR reads using CATT. The profile shows around 12,000 delta-chain clones, less than 50% of them singletons. Sequenced input: gamma-delta T cells. The source of these receptors is a human donor. It is not recorded whose cells these are; they may come from a transplant donor. Each CDR3 is given without its conserved first and last residue.

v_call: TRAV29/DV5; cdr3_aa: AAMERVSVLGDTYYTDKLI
v_call: TRDV2; cdr3_aa: ACGLAQLF
v_call: TRDV1; cdr3_aa: ALKEYTDKLI
v_call: TRDV1; cdr3_aa: ALGERRHWGIRRDTRQMF
v_call: TRDV1; cdr3_aa: ALGIERAGDTPYPKLI
v_call: TRDV1; cdr3_aa: ALGVPQAFLLGDTLFNTDKLI
v_call: TRDV2; cdr3_aa: ACDTPAELGDSDKLI
v_call: TRDV3; cdr3_aa: AFGTTGGPSSWDTRQMF
v_call: TRDV1; cdr3_aa: ALGDTPGDTDKLI
v_call: TRDV3; cdr3_aa: ACRRGDPLTDKLI
v_call: TRDV1; cdr3_aa: ALGELRWSYLGDTSTDKLI
v_call: TRAV29/DV5; cdr3_aa: AASASSPLLGDYTDKLI
v_call: TRAV29/DV5; cdr3_aa: AASRLTGDLTDKLI
v_call: TRDV1; cdr3_aa: AIGTPVCEYYWGNSRGTAYTDKLI
v_call: TRDV1; cdr3_aa: ALGEPGGPVTDKLI
v_call: TRDV1; cdr3_aa: ALGEGYGGGDSYKLI
v_call: TRAV29/DV5; cdr3_aa: AAIPSGGYTDKLI
v_call: TRDV3; cdr3_aa: ACGWYWGISDKLI
v_call: TRDV2; cdr3_aa: ACDIMGIPHFPPNTDKLI
v_call: TRDV2; cdr3_aa: ACDTRWGIQRGTDKLI
v_call: TRDV1; cdr3_aa: ALGERTYSVLGDMELI
v_call: TRDV2; cdr3_aa: ACEAPEGPYWVIRSPSTDKLI
v_call: TRDV1; cdr3_aa: ALGELGSQCGIRKPTDKLI
v_call: TRDV1; cdr3_aa: ALGPLSYWGIKGTDKLI
v_call: TRDV3; cdr3_aa: ADFRPTVLGDTPWYTDKLI
v_call: TRDV3; cdr3_aa: AFGGKTSYWGTDKLI
v_call: TRDV3; cdr3_aa: ALSTYTFLGCIKLI
v_call: TRAV29/DV5; cdr3_aa: AATVLPRPYWGIPGYTDKLI
v_call: TRDV1; cdr3_aa: ALGSWPSFLTGAVGDTDKLI
v_call: TRDV1; cdr3_aa: ALGRWYWGIRADKLI
v_call: TRDV1; cdr3_aa: ALGPPLGPYKLI